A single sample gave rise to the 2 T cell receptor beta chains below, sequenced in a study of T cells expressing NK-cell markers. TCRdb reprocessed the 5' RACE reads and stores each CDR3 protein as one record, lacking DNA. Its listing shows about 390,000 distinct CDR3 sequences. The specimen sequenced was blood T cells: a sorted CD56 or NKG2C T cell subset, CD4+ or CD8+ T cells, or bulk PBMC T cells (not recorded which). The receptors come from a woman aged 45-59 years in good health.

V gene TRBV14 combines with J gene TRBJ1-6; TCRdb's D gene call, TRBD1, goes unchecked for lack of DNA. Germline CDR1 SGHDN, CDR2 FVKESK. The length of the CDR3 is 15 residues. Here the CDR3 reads CASSQQGEPLSPLHF.

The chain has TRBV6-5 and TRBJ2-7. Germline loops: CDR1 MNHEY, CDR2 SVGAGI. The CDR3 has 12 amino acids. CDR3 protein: CASGSWSYEQYF.